The 28 T cell receptor beta chains listed next were all sequenced from one sample in a study of neoadjuvant anti-PD-1 for oral cavity cancer. Time point denoted: after neoadjuvant nivolumab, at surgical resection. Produced via immunoSEQ multiplex PCR; TCRdb's table is partial and in-frame only. The sample holds roughly 32,000 clones, 70% to 80% seen once. The sample here was PBMCs, taken after nivolumab (anti-PD-1) treatment. All receptors come from a person between 40 and 85 years old with oral cavity squamous cell carcinoma.

This sequence joins TRBV28 and TRBJ2-1, with D possibly being TRBD1 or TRBD2 (6 bases each). V was cut by 2 bases and J by 2 bases, with 7 bases left in between. This CDR3 has 14 residues. From germline, CDR1 is MDHEN and CDR2 SYDVKM. Here the CDR3 reads CASSLRGAYNEQFF. Here the CDR3 DNA reads TGTGCCAGCAGTTTAAGGGGGGCCTACAATGAGCAGTTCTTC.

The J gene is TRBJ2-7, the V gene TRBV7-9; 10 nucleotides align to TRBD1. This CDR3 has 16 residues. The V gene's germline CDR1 is SEHNR and CDR2 FQNEAQ (reference sequence). V lost 0 bases, J lost 2 bases, and 4 bases stayed unmatched. CDR3 sequence reads: CASSLAGTGEAYEQYF. In nucleotides, the CDR3 is TGTGCCAGCAGCTTAGCTGGGACAGGGGAGGCCTACGAGCAGTACTTC.

The chain has TRBV19 and TRBJ2-5; D uncertain. The length of the CDR3 is 13 residues. CDR1 LNHDA and CDR2 SQIVND come from the germline V gene (reference sequence). Between the trimmed V and J ends, which lost 1 base and 4 bases, there was a span of 7 bases. This CDR3 reads CASSIGHGETQYF. In DNA form, the CDR3 reads TGTGCCAGTAGTATAGGTCATGGAGAGACCCAGTACTTC.

The chain links TRBV29-1 to TRBJ2-4, with TRBD1 identical over 7 bases. The CDR3 length is 14 residues. Germline V lookup: CDR1 SQVTM, CDR2 ANQGSEA. Trimming at V came to 5 bases and at J to 7 bases, leaving 11 bases not matched to a gene. CDR3 protein: CSVRDSARGNIQYF. The DNA of the CDR3 is TGCAGCGTTCGGGACAGCGCGAGGGGGAACATTCAGTACTTC.

The chain joins TRBV5-6 to TRBJ1-4; D might be TRBD1 (6 bases). Between the trimmed V and J ends, which lost 3 bases and 4 bases, there was a span of 10 bases. Per germline, CDR1 SGHDT and CDR2 YYEEEE. The CDR3 consists of 14 residues. The CDR3 sequence: CASSSQGINEKLFF. CDR3 DNA sequence: TGTGCCAGCAGCTCTCAGGGGATTAATGAAAAACTGTTTTTT.

The chain combines TRBV5-4 with TRBJ2-1; D unclear. Per germline, CDR1 SGHNT and CDR2 YYREEE (reference sequence). The germline V and J ends were trimmed by 4 bases and 4 bases, with 15 bases remaining between them. The CDR3 extends over 15 amino acids. The CDR3 sequence is CASSDLGIPYNEQFF. For the CDR3, the DNA is TGTGCCAGCAGCGATCTTGGGATACCTTACAATGAGCAGTTCTTC.

The chain uses TRBV6-6 and TRBJ2-2; perhaps TRBD1 as D (5 bases). There are 15 residues in the CDR3. Deletions cut 2 bases from V and 6 bases from J, with 13 bases between. Germline V gene lookup returns CDR1 MNHNY and CDR2 SVGAGI (reference sequence). The CDR3: CASSYDGASPGELFF. CDR3 bases: TGTGCCAGCAGTTACGATGGGGCCAGCCCCGGGGAGCTGTTTTTT.

The gene calls are TRBV7-2 and TRBJ2-2; D is unclear. V was pared by 2 bases and J by 7 bases, with 11 bases between. Per germline, CDR1 SGHTA and CDR2 FQGNSA. This CDR3 comprises 14 residues. CDR3: CASSLSPVVGELFF. In DNA form, the CDR3 reads TGTGCCAGCAGCTTAAGCCCAGTAGTCGGGGAGCTGTTTTTT.

The chain has TRBV29-1 and TRBJ2-3, with D possibly called TRBD1 or TRBD2 (6 bases each). The germline V gene encodes CDR1 SQVTM and CDR2 ANQGSEA. The CDR3 loop spans 14 amino acids. The V end lost 6 bases, the J end lost 1 base, and 14 bases lay between the germline ends. The CDR3 nucleotides read TGCAGCGTCTACTGGGGGGCCCGCACAGATACGCAGTATTTT. Residues: CSVYWGARTDTQYF.

This chain connects TRBV19 to TRBJ2-7; weak D call: TRBD2 (7 bases). The CDR3 is 14 residues long. V lost 1 base to trimming and J lost 3 bases, with 10 bases between them. Germline CDR1 and CDR2: LNHDA and SQIVND (reference sequence). The DNA of the CDR3 is TGTGCCAGTAGTATAGGGGGGGGCGACTACGAGCAGTACTTC. Translation: CASSIGGGDYEQYF.

The genes are TRBV19 and TRBJ1-2; no reliable D call. The V end was cut by 6 bases, the J end by 7 bases, with 15 bases between. This CDR3 spans 13 amino acids. Per germline, CDR1 LNHDA and CDR2 SQIVND (reference sequence). The CDR3 here is CASSPGLNGGYTF. CDR3 coding DNA: TGTGCCAGTAGCCCCGGATTAAACGGTGGCTACACCTTC.

The chain joins TRBV27 to TRBJ1-4; 7 bases are a match to TRBD1. This CDR3 is 14 amino acids long. Looked up from germline, CDR1 is MNHEY and CDR2 is SMNVEV (reference sequence). Unmatched junction bases numbered 5, after V lost 3 bases and J lost 7 bases. The CDR3 here is CASSFTGAGEKLFF. The CDR3 bases are TGTGCCAGCAGTTTTACAGGGGCGGGTGAAAAACTGTTTTTT.

This chain uses TRBV11-3 with TRBJ2-3; D is unresolved. CDR3 length equals 12 residues. Germline V gives CDR1 SGHNT, CDR2 YENEEA. Trimming removed 8 bases from V and 6 bases from J, with 12 bases in between. This CDR3 is CASGQARDTQYF. For the CDR3, the DNA is TGTGCCAGCGGGCAGGCGAGGGATACGCAGTATTTT.

The J gene is TRBJ1-1, the V gene TRBV7-2; D call uncertain. V was shortened by 5 bases and J by 2 bases, with 6 bases between the two germline ends. Germline CDR1 and CDR2: SGHTA and FQGNSA. The CDR3 runs to 12 residues. The CDR3 DNA is TGTGCCAGCAGCGCATCAAACACTGAAGCTTTCTTT. This sequence encodes CASSASNTEAFF.

V and J are TRBV4-1 and TRBJ2-5; D is uncertain. Trimming cost V 3 bases and J 0 bases, with 5 bases left between them. Germline V gene sequence: CDR1 MGHRA, CDR2 YSYEKL. The CDR3 has 13 amino acids. The CDR3 sequence is CASSQPHQETQYF. CDR3 bases: TGCGCCAGCAGCCAGCCCCACCAAGAGACCCAGTACTTC.

The rearrangement links TRBV4-1 to TRBJ2-7; TRBD1 aligns across 10 bases. CDR3 length: 14 residues. CDR1 is MGHRA and CDR2 is YSYEKL in the germline V gene. J lost 4 bases, V lost 4 bases, and 4 bases had no gene match. The CDR3 loop is CASSPGQGGYEQYF. CDR3 coding DNA: TGCGCCAGCAGCCCCGGACAGGGGGGTTACGAGCAGTACTTC.

This rearrangement joins TRBV10-2 to TRBJ1-2; TRBD1 aligns across 8 bases. Germline loops: CDR1 WSHSY, CDR2 SAAADI. Trimming at V came to 5 bases and at J to 4 bases, leaving 3 bases not matched to a gene. CDR3 length: 13 amino acids. CDR3 DNA sequence: TGCGCCAGCAGTTCAGGGGGCCTCTATGGCTACACCTTC. Its translation: CASSSGGLYGYTF.

This chain uses TRBV29-1 with TRBJ2-7; D not certain. Trimming left V 3 bases short and J 2 bases short, with 14 bases between. Per the germline V gene, CDR1 is SQVTM and CDR2 is ANQGSEA. This CDR3 has 14 residues. The CDR3 sequence is CSVEGYLGTYEQYF. CDR3 in DNA: TGCAGCGTTGAGGGGTATCTGGGAACCTACGAGCAGTACTTC.

The CDR3 protein is CASSQDLGTGPWLSYNEQFF. The CDR3 nucleotides are TGCGCCAGCAGCCAAGATCTCGGGACAGGCCCCTGGCTTTCCTACAATGAGCAGTTCTTC. The chain recombines TRBV4-3 with TRBJ2-1; 8 bases agree with TRBD1. CDR1 is LGHNA, CDR2 YSLEER, per germline. V lost 0 bases and J lost 1; bases outside the gene matches: 14. This CDR3 is built from 20 residues.

J is TRBJ1-4 and V is TRBV28; D remains ambiguous. Germline CDR1 is MDHEN and CDR2 is SYDVKM. V lost 1 base and J 0 bases, leaving 12 bases between the germline ends. The CDR3 is 17 residues long. The CDR3 DNA is TGTGCCAGCAGTTTATTCCTTAACGGATCAACTAATGAAAAACTGTTTTTT. Amino acid sequence: CASSLFLNGSTNEKLFF.

The chain recombines TRBV5-4 with TRBJ2-3, with 8 nucleotides matching TRBD1. The germline gives CDR1 SGHNT, CDR2 YYREEE (reference sequence). The CDR3 is made up of 19 amino acids. The ends lost 0 bases at V and 1 base at J; junction bases unmatched: 13. Here the CDR3 reads CASSLAPGGAGIGTDTQYF. For the CDR3, the DNA is TGTGCCAGCAGCTTGGCTCCAGGGGGCGCTGGAATTGGCACAGATACGCAGTATTTT.

V usage is TRBV5-1 and J usage is TRBJ2-1; D is undetermined. V lost 0 bases to trimming and J lost 4 bases, with 2 bases between them. Germline V gene sequence: CDR1 SGHRS, CDR2 YFSETQ. The CDR3 length is 12 residues. The CDR3 loop reads CASSLVYNEQFF. In DNA, the CDR3 is TGCGCCAGCAGCTTGGTTTACAATGAGCAGTTCTTC.

The CDR3 here is CASSLTSGGFNEQFF. CDR3 in DNA: TGCGCCAGCAGCTTGACTAGCGGGGGGTTCAATGAGCAGTTCTTC. The rearrangement links TRBV5-1 to TRBJ2-1; TRBD2 matches at 12 bases. CDR1 and CDR2 (germline): SGHRS, YFSETQ. With 1 base clipped from V and 6 bases from J, the junction kept 2 bases outside the gene matches. This CDR3 has 15 amino acids.

V usage is TRBV25-1 and J usage is TRBJ2-6, with TRBD1 as a possible D gene (6 bases). V gave up 10 bases and J gave up 0 bases, with 13 bases separating them. Per germline, CDR1 MGHDK and CDR2 SYGVNS. The CDR3 extends over 15 amino acids. The CDR3 nucleotides read TGTGCCACTACGGACAGCCTCTCTGGGGCCAACGTCCTGACTTTC. Translated: CATTDSLSGANVLTF.

The rearrangement joins TRBV7-7 to TRBJ2-7; unclear D gene. This CDR3 has 14 residues. The germline V gene encodes CDR1 SSHAT and CDR2 FNYEAQ (reference sequence). Trimming cost V 2 bases and J 6 bases, with 14 bases left between them. In DNA, the CDR3 is TGTGCCAGCAGCTTAACTGTGAATCCTTTCGAGCAGTACTTC. As protein: CASSLTVNPFEQYF.

This clone turned up a few times. The CDR3 region has the DNA TGTGCCAGCAGCTTAGGACAGTTCTCCTATAATTCACCCCTCCACTTT. Its protein is CASSLGQFSYNSPLHF. This chain joins TRBV7-3 and TRBJ1-6, with TRBD1 as a possible D gene (6 bases). The CDR3 has 16 amino acids. The V gene's germline CDR1 is SGHTA and CDR2 FQGTGA. V shed 2 bases and J shed 0 bases, with 8 bases lying between them.

This chain joins TRBV13 and TRBJ2-7, with D possibly being TRBD1 or TRBD2 (6 bases each). The ends were cut back, 5 bases at V and 0 bases at J, with 14 bases in the middle. In germline, CDR1 is PRHDT, CDR2 FYEKMQ (reference sequence). This CDR3 is 15 amino acids long. This CDR3 reads CASSVTGLYSYEQYF. The CDR3 DNA is TGTGCCAGCAGCGTGACAGGACTATACTCCTACGAGCAGTACTTC.

The genes are TRBV27 and TRBJ1-6, with D unclear. The CDR3 spans 14 residues. The V end lost 2 bases, the J end lost 4 bases, and 6 bases lay between the germline ends. Germline V CDR1 and CDR2: MNHEY, SMNVEV (reference sequence). This chain's CDR3 is CASSLTGYNSPLHF. CDR3 DNA: TGTGCCAGCAGTTTAACCGGATATAATTCACCCCTCCACTTT.